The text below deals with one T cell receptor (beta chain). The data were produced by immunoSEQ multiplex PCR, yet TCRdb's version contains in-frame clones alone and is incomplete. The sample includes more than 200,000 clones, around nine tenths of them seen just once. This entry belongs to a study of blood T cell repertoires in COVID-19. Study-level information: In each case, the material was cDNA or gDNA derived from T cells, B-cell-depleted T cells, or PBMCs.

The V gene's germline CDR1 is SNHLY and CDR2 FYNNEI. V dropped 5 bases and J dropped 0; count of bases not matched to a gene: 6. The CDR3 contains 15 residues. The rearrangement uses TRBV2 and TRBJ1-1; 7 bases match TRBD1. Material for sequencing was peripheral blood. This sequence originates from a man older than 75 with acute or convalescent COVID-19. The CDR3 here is CASSKQGNMNTEAFF. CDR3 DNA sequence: TGTGCCAGCAGTAAACAGGGGAACATGAACACTGAAGCTTTCTTT.